The 7 T cell receptor beta chains in this list originate from one sample, sequenced in a study of blood T cell repertoires in COVID-19. Profiled with immunoSEQ multiplex PCR; TCRdb holds only in-frame clones, not every one. Of approximately 450,000 clones in the sample, approximately 90% were seen once. The sequenced material came from peripheral blood. The receptors shown here come from a woman aged 25-40 years with acute or convalescent COVID-19.

The chain employs TRBV27 and TRBJ2-7; no definite D call. V lost 2 bases and J lost 0, with 14 bases in between. The germline V gene has CDR1 MNHEY and CDR2 SMNVEV (reference sequence). The CDR3 is 16 amino acids. In nucleotides, the CDR3 is TGTGCCAGCAGTTTAAAGTTTGGTGGCTTCTCCTACGAGCAGTACTTC. Translation gives CASSLKFGGFSYEQYF.

This clone showed up just a few times. The chain recombines TRBV6-1 with TRBJ1-1; unclear D gene. There are 14 residues in the CDR3. Germline-derived CDR1 and CDR2 are MNHNS and SASEGT. V lost 2 bases and J 0 bases, leaving 7 bases between the germline ends. CDR3 nucleotides: TGTGCCAGCAGTGAAAGAGTCATGAACACTGAAGCTTTCTTT. Amino acids: CASSERVMNTEAFF.

V usage is TRBV7-3 and J usage is TRBJ2-5; tentative D call: TRBD2 (5 bases). Looked up from germline, CDR1 is SGHTA and CDR2 is FQGTGA. V was clipped by 8 bases and J by 7 bases, with 17 bases between them. This CDR3 comprises 13 residues. As DNA, the CDR3 is TGTGCCAGCGGCTCAACTAGTCCAGGGACCCAGTACTTC. Residues: CASGSTSPGTQYF.

The V call is TRBV12-3 or TRBV12-4, the J call TRBJ2-1; D is unresolved. This CDR3 contains 12 residues. The V end was cut by 6 bases, the J end by 7 bases, with 10 bases between. Here the CDR3 reads CASSLSLNEQFF. The CDR3 DNA follows: TGTGCCAGCAGCTTATCGTTGAATGAGCAGTTCTTC.

The chain uses TRBV14 and TRBJ2-5, with 8 bases lining up with TRBD1. The germline V gene encodes CDR1 SGHDN and CDR2 FVKESK. J was trimmed by 6 bases and V by 4 bases; bases with no gene match: 10. CDR3 length equals 15 residues. The CDR3 DNA reads TGTGCCAGCAGCCCAGCAGGGGGCCGGGCTAAGACCCAGTACTTC. This gives the protein CASSPAGGRAKTQYF.

The chain links TRBV5-1 to TRBJ2-7, with a weak D call TRBD1 (6 bases). Looked up from germline, CDR1 is SGHRS and CDR2 is YFSETQ. This CDR3 is 13 amino acids long. Trimming took 2 bases from V and 6 from J, leaving 12 bases between them. CDR3 in amino acids: CASSLTGTAEQYF. The CDR3 bases are TGCGCCAGCAGCTTAACAGGGACGGCCGAGCAGTACTTC.

At least ten counts were recorded for this clone. The chain has TRBV2 and TRBJ1-6, with D hard to call. Germline-derived CDR1 and CDR2 are SNHLY and FYNNEI. The germline V and J ends were trimmed by 4 bases and 6 bases, with 7 bases remaining between them. This CDR3 is 13 amino acids long. The CDR3 sequence is CASSGSINSPLHF. The CDR3 DNA reads as TGTGCCAGCAGTGGTTCAATTAATTCACCCCTCCACTTT. Supplemented by reference TRBV2 and TRBJ1-6, the full variable domain reads EPEVTQTPSHQVTQMGQEVILRCVPISNHLYFYWYRQILGQKVEFLVSFYNNEISEKSEIFDDQFSVERPDGSNFTLKIRSTKLEDSAMYFCASSGSINSPLHFGNGTRLTVT.